A single sample gave rise to the 23 T cell receptor beta chains below, sequenced in a study of blood T cell repertoires in COVID-19. Repertoires were generated with immunoSEQ multiplex PCR, while TCRdb's copy carries only in-frame clones and drops some. This table holds fewer than 350,000 clones, nearly 90% found once. The specimen was PBMCs or T cells enriched from blood (not recorded which). The source of these receptors is a woman aged 18 to 35 with acute COVID-19.

This chain connects TRBV11-2 to TRBJ2-5; 9 bases are a match to TRBD1. With 5 bases clipped from V and 7 bases from J, the junction kept 11 bases outside the gene matches. In germline, CDR1 is SGHAT, CDR2 FQNNGV. There are 15 residues in the CDR3. The CDR3 nucleotides read TGTGCCAGCAGCCCCCCGGGACAGGGTGTGGGGACCCAGTACTTC. Protein sequence: CASSPPGQGVGTQYF.

The chain uses TRBV5-5 and TRBJ2-4; D perhaps matches TRBD1 (6 bases). The CDR3 consists of 16 residues. The V gene lost 4 bases and the J gene lost 1 base, with 15 bases spanning the gap. CDR1 and CDR2 (germline): SGHKS, YYEKEE (reference sequence). The DNA for the CDR3 is TGTGCCAGCAGCCGGATGACAGGAATCGCCAAAAACATTCAGTACTTC. Amino acid sequence: CASSRMTGIAKNIQYF.

V usage is TRBV7-9 and J usage is TRBJ1-4; 8 bases map to TRBD1. With 4 bases clipped from V and 5 bases from J, the junction kept 12 bases outside the gene matches. The CDR3 has 17 residues. The V gene's germline CDR1 is SEHNR and CDR2 FQNEAQ (reference sequence). CDR3 sequence: CASSYDRGRARNEKLFF. Here the CDR3 DNA reads TGTGCCAGCAGCTATGACAGGGGCCGCGCCCGGAATGAAAAACTGTTTTTT.

The chain joins TRBV27 to TRBJ2-5; 7 bases map to TRBD1. Germline assignment: CDR1 MNHEY and CDR2 SMNVEV (reference sequence). The CDR3 consists of 15 residues. The V segment lost 5 bases and the J segment 2 bases; nucleotides outside the gene matches: 8. The CDR3 protein is CASSPRGQGQETQYF. In DNA, the CDR3 is TGTGCCAGCAGTCCAAGGGGGCAGGGTCAAGAGACCCAGTACTTC.

As regards this clone: In the same sample, other DNA sequences code for this CDR3. This chain uses TRBV30 with TRBJ2-7, with TRBD2 matching 12 bases. Germline V gives CDR1 GTSNPN, CDR2 SVGIG (reference sequence). V shed 0 bases and J 4 bases; nucleotides not matched to a gene: 1. The CDR3 loop spans 14 amino acids. The DNA of the CDR3 is TGTGCCTGGAGTGTAGGACTAGCGGGGTACGAGCAGTACTTC. Its translation: CAWSVGLAGYEQYF. Full variable domain (missing parts from reference TRBV30 and TRBJ2-7): SQTIHQWPATLVQPVGSPLSLECTVEGTSNPNLYWYRQAAGRGLQLLFYSVGIGQISSEVPQNLSASRPQDRQFILSSKKLLLSDSGFYLCAWSVGLAGYEQYFGPGTRLTVT.

The rearrangement uses TRBV11-2 and TRBJ2-1; D is unresolved. The CDR3 contains 13 residues. Germline CDR1 reads SGHAT; CDR2 reads FQNNGV. The ends were cut back, 4 bases at V and 6 bases at J, with 10 bases in the middle. DNA for the CDR3: TGTGCCAGCAGCTCCAGACGCGGCAATGAGCAGTTCTTC. As protein: CASSSRRGNEQFF.

The chain carries TRBV2 and TRBJ1-5; D is uncertain. Germline V lookup: CDR1 SNHLY, CDR2 FYNNEI. The CDR3 consists of 13 residues. V lost 7 bases to trimming and J lost 2 bases, with 9 bases between them. The CDR3, as DNA: TGTGCCAGCACCGGGAATGGCAATCAGCCCCAGCATTTT. Amino acids: CASTGNGNQPQHF.

J is TRBJ2-1 and V is TRBV19, with TRBD2 as a possible D gene (5 bases). This CDR3 is 21 amino acids long. The V end lost 2 bases, the J end lost 4 bases, and 30 bases lay between the germline ends. Germline CDR1 LNHDA, CDR2 SQIVND (reference sequence). In DNA, the CDR3 is TGTGCCAGTAGTATAAAGTTGCTAACGGGGTTGGCGGATACCGAATACAATGAGCAGTTCTTC. Translating gives CASSIKLLTGLADTEYNEQFF.

V and J are TRBV28 and TRBJ2-3; 8 nucleotides match TRBD2. In germline, CDR1 is MDHEN, CDR2 SYDVKM. The CDR3 covers 13 residues. J lost 5 bases, V lost 4 bases, and 2 bases had no gene match. CDR3 in DNA: TGTGCCAGCAGTTCGGGGGGGAGAGATACGCAGTATTTT. Amino acids: CASSSGGRDTQYF. The complete variable domain, with remaining parts taken from reference TRBV28 and TRBJ2-3, reads DVKVTQSSRYLVKRTGEKVFLECVQDMDHENMFWYRQDPGLGLRLIYFSYDVKMKEKGDIPEGYSVSREKKERFSLILESASTNQTSMYLCASSSGGRDTQYFGPGTRLTVL.

V usage is TRBV28 and J usage is TRBJ2-7; D unresolved. V was cut by 6 bases and J by 4 bases, with 13 bases left in between. CDR1 is MDHEN and CDR2 is SYDVKM in the germline V gene. This CDR3 is 13 amino acids long. The CDR3, as DNA: TGTGCCAGCAGAGTCGACCCGCGGTACGAGCAGTACTTC. Translation: CASRVDPRYEQYF.

The J gene is TRBJ2-1, the V gene TRBV29-1; D may be TRBD2 (5 bases). V was shortened by 4 bases and J by 6 bases, with 10 bases between the two germline ends. The V gene's germline CDR1 is SQVTM and CDR2 ANQGSEA. The CDR3 sequence is 12 residues long. The CDR3 coding sequence is TGCAGCGTTGTGCTGGGAGTCAATGAGCAGTTCTTC. Translation gives CSVVLGVNEQFF.

The chain couples TRBV28 to TRBJ2-2; 8 nucleotides align to TRBD2. CDR3 length: 17 residues. J lost 4 bases, V lost 5 bases, and 12 bases had no gene match. Germline V CDR1 and CDR2: MDHEN, SYDVKM. Here the CDR3 DNA reads TGTGCCAGCAGTCCCCTGGCTAGCGGGTGGGGCACCGGGGAGCTGTTTTTT. Translating it yields CASSPLASGWGTGELFF.

This sequence joins TRBV27 and TRBJ2-7, with a weak D call TRBD2 (6 bases). Germline V gives CDR1 MNHEY, CDR2 SMNVEV (reference sequence). This CDR3 is 14 amino acids long. Trimming took off 3 bases at V and 0 bases at J, with 9 bases between the two ends. The chain's CDR3 is CASSFRGSSYEQYF. Here the CDR3 DNA reads TGTGCCAGCAGTTTTCGGGGGTCCTCCTACGAGCAGTACTTC.

The rearrangement links TRBV10-3 to TRBJ2-3; 7 nucleotides match TRBD2. The CDR3 has 13 residues. Trimming cost V 7 bases and J 6 bases; bases outside gene matches: 7. Germline-derived CDR1 and CDR2 are ENHRY and SYGVKD. The CDR3 DNA follows: TGTGCCATCAACAACGGGGGGTGGGATACGCAGTATTTT. Translation gives CAINNGGWDTQYF.

This clone was counted once. This chain connects TRBV28 to TRBJ1-4; D is possibly TRBD1 (5 bases). The CDR3 consists of 17 residues. Trimming removed 4 bases from V and 3 bases from J, with 18 bases in between. Germline values: CDR1 MDHEN, CDR2 SYDVKM. For the CDR3, the DNA is TGTGCCAGCAGTTCCCCCGGGGAGGGGATCTCTAATGAAAAACTGTTTTTT. Translating it yields CASSSPGEGISNEKLFF.

This clone appeared a few times. The CDR3 here is CASSTLQGNEQFF. DNA for the CDR3: TGTGCCAGCAGCACACTACAGGGGAATGAGCAGTTCTTC. The chain employs TRBV7-2 and TRBJ2-1; 7 bases match TRBD1. The CDR3 has 13 amino acids. The germline V gene has CDR1 SGHTA and CDR2 FQGNSA. The J segment lost 7 bases and the V segment lost 5 bases, leaving 5 bases of the junction unmatched.

V gene TRBV6-5 combines with J gene TRBJ2-7; TRBD1 agrees at 7 bases. In germline, CDR1 is MNHEY, CDR2 SVGAGI. The length of the CDR3 is 14 residues. Trimming removed 6 bases from V and 6 bases from J; junction bases left unmatched: 11. The chain's CDR3 is CASSRPGQLSEQYF. In nucleotides, the CDR3 is TGTGCCAGCAGCCGTCCGGGACAGCTTTCCGAGCAGTACTTC.

This chain joins TRBV19 and TRBJ1-6; 7 bases are a match to TRBD1. This CDR3 is built from 17 residues. Germline CDR1 reads LNHDA; CDR2 reads SQIVND (reference sequence). The V segment lost 5 bases and the J segment 0 bases; nucleotides outside the gene matches: 7. The DNA of the CDR3 is TGTGCCAGTAGTCCCCGGACAGGACGCTCCTATAATTCACCCCTCCACTTT. Translation: CASSPRTGRSYNSPLHF.

This chain links TRBV6-1 with TRBJ2-7; D is uncertain. The germline V gene has CDR1 MNHNS and CDR2 SASEGT. The CDR3 extends over 11 amino acids. The V and J ends lost 3 bases and 4 bases respectively, with 4 bases between them. CDR3 bases: TGTGCCAGCAGTGACCCTTACGAGCAGTACTTC. It codes for CASSDPYEQYF.

This clone was observed a single time. The chain has TRBV28 and TRBJ1-5, with 8 bases lining up with TRBD1. The CDR3 extends over 17 amino acids. J gave up 6 bases and V 6 bases, and 16 bases lay outside the gene matches. Germline V CDR1 and CDR2: MDHEN, SYDVKM. Here the CDR3 DNA reads TGTGCCAGCAGCCTCTCCGGGACAGGACAAAGGGGTCAGCCCCAGCATTTT. This codes for CASSLSGTGQRGQPQHF.

The chain employs TRBV28 and TRBJ2-5, with a weak D call TRBD1 (7 bases). The germline V gene has CDR1 MDHEN and CDR2 SYDVKM. This CDR3 has 14 amino acids. Between the trimmed V and J ends, which lost 6 bases and 4 bases, there was a span of 15 bases. This CDR3 is CASSLGGQLETQYF. CDR3 in DNA: TGTGCCAGCAGCTTGGGGGGACAGTTAGAGACCCAGTACTTC.

The rearrangement uses TRBV5-1 and TRBJ1-1; 9 bases agree with TRBD1. J lost 1 base, V lost 3 bases, and 7 bases had no gene match. Looked up from germline, CDR1 is SGHRS and CDR2 is YFSETQ. The CDR3 is made up of 16 amino acids. The CDR3 protein is CASSSGDRDGNTEAFF. DNA for the CDR3: TGCGCCAGCAGCTCCGGGGACAGGGATGGGAACACTGAAGCTTTCTTT.

The rearrangement uses TRBV6-6 and TRBJ2-7; tentative D call: TRBD2 (6 bases). CDR1 and CDR2 from the germline V gene are MNHNY and SVGAGI (reference sequence). The CDR3 has 13 residues. Trimming stripped 6 bases from V and 6 bases from J, with 15 bases between. The CDR3 sequence is CASRTPTSPEQYF. CDR3 in DNA: TGTGCCAGCAGAACCCCGACTAGTCCCGAGCAGTACTTC.